A single TCR beta chain is shown here with its context. Its antigen is currently unknown. Germline V gene data show CDR1 as KGHSH and CDR2 as LQKENI. Trimming pared 2 bases from V and 0 bases from J, leaving 7 bases between. The CDR3 is made up of 14 amino acids. This record belongs to a study of CD8 T cells in ankylosing spondylitis. Study outcomes and limitations: There was reportedly significant enrichment of clones that were disease-linked in matched ankylosing spondylitis synovial fluid. Characteristic of ankylosing spondylitis blood, it appeared, was a TCR beta motif comprising about 8 highly homologous variants. Those disease-linked clones were CD8+; they were also relatively rare in peripheral blood.

Molecular-barcoded quantitative 5'-RACE produced these TCR beta libraries. TCRdb re-called the 5' RACE reads with MiXCR, one entry per CDR3 protein. The repertoire holds about 440,000 distinct CDR3 sequences, with 15% to 20% as singletons. The source material was blood, either unsorted or a sorted T cell fraction (not recorded which). The clonotype originates from a male donor with ankylosing spondylitis. The chain is built from TRBV18 and TRBJ2-5, with unresolved D. The CDR3 coding sequence is TGTGCCAGCTCACCAGGAGCGAACCAAGAGACCCAGTACTTC. Protein: CASSPGANQETQYF. Drawing the rest from reference TRBV18 and TRBJ2-5, the complete variable domain is NAGVMQNPRHLVRRRGQEARLRCSPMKGHSHVYWYRQLPEEGLKFMVYLQKENIIDESGMPKERFSAEFPKEGPSILRIQQVVRGDSAAYFCASSPGANQETQYFGPGTRLLVL.